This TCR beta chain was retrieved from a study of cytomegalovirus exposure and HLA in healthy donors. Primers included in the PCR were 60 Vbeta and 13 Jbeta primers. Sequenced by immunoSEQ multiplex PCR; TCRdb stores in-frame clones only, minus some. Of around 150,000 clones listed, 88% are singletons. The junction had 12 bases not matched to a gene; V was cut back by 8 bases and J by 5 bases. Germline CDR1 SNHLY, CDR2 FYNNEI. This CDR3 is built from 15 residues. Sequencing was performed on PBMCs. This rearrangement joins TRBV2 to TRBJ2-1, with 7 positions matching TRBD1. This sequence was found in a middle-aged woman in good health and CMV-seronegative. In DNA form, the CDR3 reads TGTGCCAGCCGAAGGGTGGAAGGGGGCAACAATGAGCAGTTCTTC. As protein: CASRRVEGGNNEQFF.